A single sample gave rise to the 4 T cell receptor beta chains below, sequenced in a study of metastatic and nonmetastatic thyroid tumors. TCRdb ran MiXCR on the PCR reads. The table records about 40,000 clones, about 14% of them present only once. No treatment of any kind had been given to any patient before thyroid surgery. Material: blood. These TCRs come from a female donor with papillary thyroid cancer or a benign thyroid nodule (not recorded which). Some clones in this sample may be carry-over from other donors' samples.

This clone was seen at least ten times. V gene TRBV12-3 or TRBV12-4 combines with J gene TRBJ1-1, with TRBD1 matching 10 bases. The trim removed 1 base at V and 3 bases at J, leaving 14 bases unmatched. CDR3 size: 19 residues. In nucleotides, the CDR3 is TGTGCCAGCAGTTTAGGGTCCCGACAGGGGGCTAGTCTTTACACTGAAGCTTTCTTT. Its translation: CASSLGSRQGASLYTEAFF.

This clone came up many times. This clone may be a read error of a much larger clone one base away. The rearrangement links TRBV6-5 to TRBJ1-1, with no clear D. Germline-derived CDR1 and CDR2 are MNHEY and SVGAGI. The length of the CDR3 is 14 residues. The CDR3 nucleotides read TGTGCTAGCAGTTACTCTAGCCTCAACACTGAAGCTTTCTTT. It specifies CASSYSSLNTEAFF.

This clone was seen repeatedly, ten times or more. The chain links TRBV5-6 to TRBJ2-3; D not certain. There are 14 residues in the CDR3. In germline, CDR1 is SGHDT, CDR2 YYEEEE. Deletions cut 0 bases from V and 1 base from J, with 6 bases between. In DNA form, the CDR3 reads TGTGCCAGCAGCTTGGTGGCCGGCACAGATACGCAGTATTTT. Translated, it gives CASSLVAGTDTQYF.

In its sample, this clone was seen many times. The chain has TRBV20-1 and TRBJ2-1; D possibly corresponds to TRBD1 (5 bases). Germline V CDR1 and CDR2: DFQATT, SNEGSKA (reference sequence). This CDR3 has 17 amino acids. Trimming cost V 3 bases and J 0 bases, with 18 bases left between them. Written as DNA, the CDR3 is TGCAGTGCTAGGACCCACGACGACAGCAGCTCCTACAATGAGCAGTTCTTC. This translates into CSARTHDDSSSYNEQFF.